One sample yielded the 20 T cell receptor beta chains listed below, sequenced in a study of identical twins. TCRdb reanalysed the 5' RACE reads using MiXCR and keeps one entry per CDR3 protein. The data show hundreds of thousands of distinct CDR3 sequences, around a sixth seen once. This sample was shared with a second study, whose subject was T cells expressing NK-cell markers.

The sequencing sample was made of PBMCs. Receptor source: a young woman in good health.

This clonotype was observed a handful of times. J is TRBJ2-7 and V is TRBV12-3 or TRBV12-4, with TRBD2 as a possible D gene (6 bases). V was clipped by 3 bases and J by 7 bases, with 16 bases between them. The CDR3 extends over 14 amino acids. The CDR3 nucleotides read TGTGCCAGCAGTTTGGGCGGGGAACGGCTTGAGCAGTACTTC. Protein: CASSLGGERLEQYF.

The table lists this clonotype with a few counts. The chain couples TRBV10-3 to TRBJ2-2, with 10 bases fitting TRBD1. CDR3 length equals 13 residues. CDR1 and CDR2 from the germline V gene are ENHRY and SYGVKD. CDR3 sequence: CAVGQGYTGELFF. The CDR3 region has the DNA TGTGCGGTGGGACAGGGGTACACCGGGGAGCTGTTTTTT.

The table lists this clonotype with a few counts. The rearrangement joins TRBV12-3 or TRBV12-4 to TRBJ2-3, with D perhaps TRBD1 or TRBD2 (5 bases each). The CDR3 covers 11 residues. V gave up 5 bases and J gave up 8 bases, with 8 bases separating them. The CDR3 DNA follows: TGTGCCAGCAGTACAGGAGGTACGCAGTATTTT. This codes for CASSTGGTQYF.

This clonotype has at least ten counts. The gene calls are TRBV12-3 or TRBV12-4 and TRBJ2-2, with D unclear. This CDR3 has 13 amino acids. V was trimmed by 0 bases and J by 6 bases, leaving 5 bases between them. Here the CDR3 DNA reads TGTGCCAGCAGTTTAGCCCTTCCCGGGGAGCTGTTTTTT. Its protein is CASSLALPGELFF.

This clonotype has a handful of counts. The CDR3 sequence is CAISPGTGASTDTQYF. In nucleotides, the CDR3 is TGTGCCATCAGTCCTGGGACAGGGGCGAGCACAGATACGCAGTATTTT. The chain employs TRBV10-3 and TRBJ2-3; the match to TRBD1 covers 10 bases. The V segment lost 5 bases and the J segment 0 bases; nucleotides outside the gene matches: 5. Germline lookup yields CDR1 ENHRY and CDR2 SYGVKD. The CDR3 extends over 16 amino acids.

The rearrangement joins TRBV29-1 to TRBJ2-5; D is undetermined. Germline V gene sequence: CDR1 SQVTM, CDR2 ANQGSEA. This CDR3 contains 13 residues. Trimming cost V 6 bases and J 5 bases, with 16 bases left between them. DNA for the CDR3: TGCAGCGTCGCAAATCAGTACCGGGAGACCCAGTACTTC. This codes for CSVANQYRETQYF.

The table lists this clonotype with many counts. CDR3 residues: CAISEGVEQFF. The DNA for the CDR3 is TGTGCCATCAGTGAGGGAGTAGAGCAGTTCTTC. The chain combines TRBV10-3 with TRBJ2-1; no reliable D call. Germline CDR1 reads ENHRY; CDR2 reads SYGVKD. The CDR3 length is 11 residues. The germline V and J ends were trimmed by 2 bases and 10 bases, with 6 bases remaining between them.

This clonotype turned up a few times. The chain links TRBV29-1 to TRBJ2-7; 7 nucleotides agree with TRBD1. Germline trimming cut 7 bases from V and 0 bases from J; bases unmatched to any gene: 9. The germline CDR1 and CDR2 sequences are SQVTM and ANQGSEA. The CDR3 has 14 residues. CDR3 sequence reads: CSAGWDSLSYEQYF. CDR3 sequence (DNA): TGCAGCGCTGGGTGGGACAGCCTCTCCTACGAGCAGTACTTC.

For this clonotype: A junction boundary mismatches the germline segment, possibly from a read error. The chain joins TRBV12-5 to TRBJ1-5; tentative D call: TRBD1 (5 bases). The CDR3 sequence is 17 residues long. From germline, CDR1 is LGHNT and CDR2 FRNRAP. The chain's CDR3 is CASGFRVGGGNNQLQHF. The CDR3 region has the DNA TGTGCTAGTGGATTCAGGGTCGGAGGTGGGAATAATCAGCTCCAGCATTTT.

The genes are TRBV7-9 and TRBJ2-1; TRBD2 matches at 14 bases. Germline V gene sequence: CDR1 SEHNR, CDR2 FQNEAQ (reference sequence). V lost 5 bases, J lost 4 bases, and 7 bases stayed unmatched. CDR3 size: 17 residues. The CDR3 DNA reads as TGTGCCAGCAGCGCGACTAGCGGGAGGGCCTCGTACAATGAGCAGTTCTTC. Translation gives CASSATSGRASYNEQFF.

J is TRBJ2-1 and V is TRBV6-1; D is possibly TRBD2 (7 bases). The V and J ends lost 7 bases and 1 base respectively, with 11 bases between them. Germline V lookup: CDR1 MNHNS, CDR2 SASEGT. CDR3 length: 14 residues. CDR3 in amino acids: CASMEGGSYNEQFF. In nucleotides, the CDR3 is TGTGCCAGCATGGAGGGGGGGTCCTACAATGAGCAGTTCTTC.

This clonotype was observed a few times. The CDR3 nucleotides read TGTGCCAGCAGCCCCGACAGTCCCCGGGTTTTTGGTACGCAGTATTTT. This gives the protein CASSPDSPRVFGTQYF. The J gene is TRBJ2-3, the V gene TRBV9; TRBD1 might be the D (5 bases). The germline V and J ends were trimmed by 4 bases and 8 bases, with 23 bases remaining between them. There are 16 residues in the CDR3. Germline V gene data show CDR1 as SGDLS and CDR2 as YYNGEE.

This clonotype turned up a few times. This rearrangement joins TRBV12-5 to TRBJ2-5; D gene ambiguous. The V gene lost 6 bases and the J gene lost 1 base, with 6 bases spanning the gap. This CDR3 has 12 amino acids. Germline V gene data show CDR1 as LGHNT and CDR2 as FRNRAP. The CDR3 is CASGAIQETQYF. Here the CDR3 DNA reads TGTGCTAGTGGGGCAATCCAAGAGACCCAGTACTTC.

CDR3 residues: CASSILLASTGANVLTF. In DNA, the CDR3 is TGTGCCAGTAGTATACTCCTAGCTAGCACTGGGGCCAACGTCCTGACTTTC. The chain recombines TRBV19 with TRBJ2-6; weak D call: TRBD2 (5 bases). CDR3 length equals 17 residues. CDR1 and CDR2 from the germline V gene are LNHDA and SQIVND (reference sequence). Trimming took 2 bases from V and 2 from J, leaving 13 bases between them. Complete variable domain (other parts from reference TRBV19 and TRBJ2-6): DGGITQSPKYLFRKEGQNVTLSCEQNLNHDAMYWYRQDPGQGLRLIYYSQIVNDFQKGDIAEGYSVSREKKESFPLTVTSAQKNPTAFYLCASSILLASTGANVLTFGAGSRLTVL.

V is TRBV9 and J is TRBJ2-2; the match to TRBD1 covers 10 bases. The ends lost 4 bases at V and 5 bases at J; junction bases unmatched: 5. Germline V gene data show CDR1 as SGDLS and CDR2 as YYNGEE. The CDR3 runs to 15 residues. CDR3 region: CASSIQGQGTGELFF. CDR3 DNA: TGTGCCAGCAGCATCCAGGGACAGGGGACCGGGGAGCTGTTTTTT.

This clonotype occurred many times. This chain connects TRBV12-3 or TRBV12-4 to TRBJ1-5; unclear D gene. Trimming stripped 5 bases from V and 4 bases from J, with 12 bases between. This CDR3 spans 14 amino acids. The CDR3 sequence: CASSQDGSNQPQHF. Here the CDR3 DNA reads TGTGCCAGCAGTCAGGACGGATCTAATCAGCCCCAGCATTTT.

V gene TRBV5-1 combines with J gene TRBJ1-5; D gene ambiguous. The CDR3 has 15 residues. Trimming shortened V by 4 bases and J by 3 bases, and 14 bases separated the two germline ends. Germline V gene data show CDR1 as SGHRS and CDR2 as YFSETQ. The CDR3 DNA reads as TGCGCCAGCAGCCCGGACGGGAGTTCCAATCAGCCCCAGCATTTT. It yields the protein CASSPDGSSNQPQHF.

This clonotype was detected ten times or more. The chain employs TRBV12-3 or TRBV12-4 and TRBJ1-2; no clear D. The CDR3 sequence is 12 residues long. The V and J ends lost 3 bases and 1 base respectively, with 3 bases between them. CDR3 amino acids: CASSFGNYGYTF. The CDR3 nucleotides are TGTGCCAGCAGTTTCGGTAACTATGGCTACACCTTC.

This clonotype showed up just a few times. The chain combines TRBV3-1 with TRBJ2-5, with D possibly TRBD1 on 6 matching bases. The CDR3 is 16 residues long. Trimming left V 0 bases short and J 1 base short, with 12 bases between. The V gene's germline CDR1 is LGHDT and CDR2 YNNKEL (reference sequence). The CDR3 sequence is CASSQDRRGSQETQYF. The DNA for the CDR3 is TGTGCCAGCAGCCAAGATCGTAGGGGGTCCCAAGAGACCCAGTACTTC.

This chain joins TRBV10-3 and TRBJ2-2; a possible D gene is TRBD2 (6 bases). The V gene lost 8 bases and the J gene lost 1 base, with 14 bases spanning the gap. The CDR3 has 15 amino acids. Looked up from germline, CDR1 is ENHRY and CDR2 is SYGVKD. The CDR3 protein is CAIGGGLVNTGELFF. The DNA of the CDR3 is TGTGCCATCGGCGGAGGGCTGGTGAACACCGGGGAGCTGTTTTTT.